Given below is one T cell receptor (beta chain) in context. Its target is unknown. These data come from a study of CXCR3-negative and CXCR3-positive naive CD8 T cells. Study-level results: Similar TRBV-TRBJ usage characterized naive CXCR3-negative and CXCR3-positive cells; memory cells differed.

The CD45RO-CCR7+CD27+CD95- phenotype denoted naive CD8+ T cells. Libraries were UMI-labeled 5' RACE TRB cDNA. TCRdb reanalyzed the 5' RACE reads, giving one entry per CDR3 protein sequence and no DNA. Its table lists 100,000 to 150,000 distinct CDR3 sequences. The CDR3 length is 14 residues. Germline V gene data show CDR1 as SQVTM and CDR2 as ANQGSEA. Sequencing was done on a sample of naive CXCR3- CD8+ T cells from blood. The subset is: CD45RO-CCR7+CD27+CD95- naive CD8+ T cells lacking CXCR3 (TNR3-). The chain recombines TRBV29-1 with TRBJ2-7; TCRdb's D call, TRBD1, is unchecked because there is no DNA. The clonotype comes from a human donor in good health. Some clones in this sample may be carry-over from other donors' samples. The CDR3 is CSVGDRVFPYEQYF.